Below, 31 T cell receptor beta chains from the same sample are listed, as sequenced in a study of human T cells and chemical hapten exposure. Described time point: patch test 2, 6 weeks after DPC sensitization. As for treatment: therapeutic diphenylcyclopropenone sensitization with weekly scalp DPC. TCRdb passed the RACE reads through MiXCR, listing each CDR3 protein once. Of over 70,000 distinct CDR3 sequences in the sample, 9.5% to 13% are singletons; the top ten hold 1.6%. Material: whole blood, obtained in connection with sensitization to the hapten diphenylcyclopropenone (DPC). The source is a man aged 18 to 30 with alopecia areata. Some clones in this sample may be carry-over from other donors' samples.

At least ten counts were recorded for this clonotype. The chain recombines TRBV6-2 or TRBV6-3 with TRBJ1-1; the D is unclear. The germline CDR1 and CDR2 sequences are MNHEY and SVGEGT. V dropped 4 bases and J dropped 0 bases, with 9 bases sitting between them. The CDR3 spans 14 residues. The CDR3 region has the DNA TGTGCCAGCAGTTCACGGGGAGTGAACACTGAAGCTTTCTTT. Its protein is CASSSRGVNTEAFF.

This clonotype appeared many times. V usage is TRBV27 and J usage is TRBJ2-5, with D unresolved. The V end was cut by 1 base, the J end by 5 bases, with 5 bases between. CDR1 is MNHEY, CDR2 SMNVEV, per germline (reference sequence). The CDR3 runs to 12 residues. This CDR3 is CASSLLGETQYF. The CDR3 DNA sequence: TGTGCCAGCAGTTTATTGGGCGAGACCCAGTACTTC.

This sequence joins TRBV29-1 and TRBJ2-2; D is tentatively TRBD1 or TRBD2 (7 bases each). The CDR3 has 17 amino acids. Trimming stripped 1 base from V and 4 bases from J, with 19 bases between. CDR1 SQVTM and CDR2 ANQGSEA come from the germline V gene. This CDR3 reads CSVEGWPRGGVTGELFF. CDR3 coding DNA: TGCAGCGTTGAAGGGTGGCCCAGGGGGGGAGTCACCGGGGAGCTGTTTTTT.

The genes are TRBV14 and TRBJ1-2; 7 nucleotides line up with TRBD1. CDR1 SGHDN and CDR2 FVKESK come from the germline V gene. This CDR3 has 15 amino acids. The junction had 14 bases not matched to a gene; V was cut back by 8 bases and J by 5 bases. CDR3 protein: CASGPAGTAEYGYTF. The CDR3 bases are TGTGCCAGCGGTCCAGCCGGGACAGCCGAATATGGCTACACCTTC.

The chain is built from TRBV5-1 and TRBJ2-1; D may match TRBD1 or TRBD2 (6 bases each). Germline CDR1 is SGHRS and CDR2 is YFSETQ. This CDR3 is built from 14 residues. V gave up 4 bases and J gave up 15 bases, with 23 bases separating them. The CDR3 sequence is CASSEGGAGLDRFF. As DNA, the CDR3 is TGCGCCAGCAGCGAGGGGGGCGCAGGTCTAGACCGGTTCTTC.

In its sample, this clonotype was seen a few times. V gene TRBV7-2 combines with J gene TRBJ1-1; 10 bases map to TRBD1. The CDR3 length is 14 residues. Trimming took 2 bases from V and 4 from J; bases not matched to a gene: 1. The germline CDR1 and CDR2 sequences are SGHTA and FQGNSA. In nucleotides, the CDR3 is TGTGCCAGCAGCTTAAGGACAGGGGGCACTGAAGCTTTCTTT. It translates to CASSLRTGGTEAFF. Full variable domain (missing parts from reference TRBV7-2 and TRBJ1-1): GAGVSQSPSNKVTEKGKDVELRCDPISGHTALYWYRQSLGQGLEFLIYFQGNSAPDKSGLPSDRFSAERTGGSVSTLTIQRTQQEDSAVYLCASSLRTGGTEAFFGQGTRLTVV.

This clonotype has ten or more counts. V usage is TRBV19 and J usage is TRBJ2-1; D not certain. The CDR3 length is 14 residues. V was pared by 1 base and J by 5 bases, with 9 bases between. Germline V CDR1 and CDR2: LNHDA, SQIVND (reference sequence). The CDR3 spells CASSIVGPNNEQFF. The CDR3 DNA is TGTGCCAGTAGTATAGTGGGCCCGAACAATGAGCAGTTCTTC. Based on the CDR3 plus reference TRBV19 and TRBJ2-1, the full variable domain is DGGITQSPKYLFRKEGQNVTLSCEQNLNHDAMYWYRQDPGQGLRLIYYSQIVNDFQKGDIAEGYSVSREKKESFPLTVTSAQKNPTAFYLCASSIVGPNNEQFFGPGTRLTVL.

The V call is TRBV6-1, the J call TRBJ2-3; 9 bases fit TRBD1. The length of the CDR3 is 16 residues. Germline V CDR1 and CDR2: MNHNS, SASEGT. Unmatched junction bases numbered 6, after V lost 5 bases and J lost 0 bases. The CDR3 DNA sequence: TGTGCCAGCAGTCGTTTACAGGGGGCAAGCACAGATACGCAGTATTTT. The encoded protein is CASSRLQGASTDTQYF.

At least ten counts were recorded for this clonotype. The chain carries TRBV3-1 and TRBJ2-2; 10 bases line up with TRBD2. Trimming at V came to 4 bases and at J to 5 bases, leaving 10 bases not matched to a gene. The CDR3 runs to 17 residues. Germline V lookup: CDR1 LGHDT, CDR2 YNNKEL (reference sequence). Written as DNA, the CDR3 is TGTGCCAGCAGCCCCCCCAGCGGGGGGGCCCTTACCGGGGAGCTGTTTTTT. It yields the protein CASSPPSGGALTGELFF.

This clonotype has at least ten counts. The V call is TRBV14, the J call TRBJ2-1, with 8 bases matching TRBD1. Germline loops: CDR1 SGHDN, CDR2 FVKESK. V shed 1 base, J shed 2 bases, and the junction held 7 bases outside the gene matches. CDR3 length: 17 residues. Here the CDR3 reads CASSQAPTGAAYNEQFF. The CDR3 nucleotides are TGTGCCAGCAGCCAAGCTCCGACAGGGGCAGCCTACAATGAGCAGTTCTTC. Filled out from reference TRBV14 and TRBJ2-1, the complete variable domain reads EAGVTQFPSHSVIEKGQTVTLRCDPISGHDNLYWYRRVMGKEIKFLLHFVKESKQDESGMPNNRFLAERTGGTYSTLKVQPAELEDSGVYFCASSQAPTGAAYNEQFFGPGTRLTVL.

The rearrangement links TRBV7-6 to TRBJ2-2; perhaps TRBD2 as D (5 bases). CDR1 and CDR2 (germline): SGHVS, FNYEAQ. There are 15 residues in the CDR3. V dropped 5 bases and J dropped 8 bases, with 18 bases sitting between them. CDR3 DNA: TGTGCCAGCAGCCTGCTGCGGGCCGCCGAGGGGGAGCTGTTTTTT. Amino acids: CASSLLRAAEGELFF.

This clonotype was seen a handful of times. This chain joins TRBV10-1 and TRBJ1-1; possible D gene TRBD1, 5 bases. CDR1 is WNHNN and CDR2 is SYGVQD in the germline V gene (reference sequence). The ends were cut back, 2 bases at V and 1 base at J, with 11 bases in the middle. This CDR3 is built from 15 residues. The CDR3 loop is CASSEGAIPNTEAFF. CDR3 bases: TGCGCCAGCAGTGAGGGGGCTATCCCGAACACTGAAGCTTTCTTT.

The chain recombines TRBV4-3 with TRBJ2-1; 7 bases match TRBD2. Germline CDR1 is LGHNA and CDR2 is YSLEER. Trimming removed 1 base from V and 8 bases from J; junction bases left unmatched: 17. This CDR3 spans 18 amino acids. The CDR3 coding sequence is TGCGCCAGCAGCCAAGCAGCGGGGCCAGGGACTAACGGTTATGAGCAGTTCTTC. Its translation: CASSQAAGPGTNGYEQFF.

This chain joins TRBV2 and TRBJ2-5; maybe TRBD1 (6 bases). V dropped 5 bases and J dropped 5 bases, with 18 bases sitting between them. The CDR3 has 15 amino acids. CDR1 SNHLY and CDR2 FYNNEI come from the germline V gene. The CDR3 protein is CASSFAGQYRETQYF. The DNA for the CDR3 is TGTGCCAGCAGTTTTGCTGGACAGTACCGGGAGACCCAGTACTTC.

This clonotype showed up just a few times. The chain recombines TRBV4-3 with TRBJ1-1, with TRBD1 identical over 12 bases. Germline V gives CDR1 LGHNA, CDR2 YSLEER. The CDR3 consists of 18 residues. Trimming at V came to 5 bases and at J to 3 bases, leaving 13 bases not matched to a gene. CDR3 nucleotides: TGCGCCAGCAGCTATAACCGGGACAGGGGGCGCGGGGACACTGAAGCTTTCTTT. This gives the protein CASSYNRDRGRGDTEAFF.

This clonotype was counted only a few times. The CDR3 region is CAISELTDSEAFF. The CDR3, as DNA: TGTGCCATCAGTGAGTTGACGGACTCTGAAGCTTTCTTT. This chain joins TRBV10-3 and TRBJ1-1; D is unresolved. Trimming took off 1 base at V and 6 bases at J, with 9 bases between the two ends. Germline V gives CDR1 ENHRY, CDR2 SYGVKD. CDR3 length: 13 residues.

This clonotype was observed at least ten times. The rearrangement links TRBV29-1 to TRBJ2-2, with a tentative D call TRBD2 (6 bases). Trimming shortened V by 0 bases and J by 2 bases, and 10 bases separated the two germline ends. Germline CDR1 reads SQVTM; CDR2 reads ANQGSEA. CDR3 size: 15 residues. CDR3 nucleotides: TGCAGCGTTGAAGATCGGGGGTTAAACACCGGGGAGCTGTTTTTT. It codes for CSVEDRGLNTGELFF.

This clonotype was seen a single time. This chain joins TRBV20-1 and TRBJ1-1; D gene uncertain. This CDR3 region has 13 residues. Germline lookup yields CDR1 DFQATT and CDR2 SNEGSKA (reference sequence). The V end lost 6 bases, the J end lost 0 bases, and 11 bases lay between the germline ends. CDR3 sequence reads: CSATEVVNTEAFF. The CDR3 DNA is TGCAGTGCCACGGAGGTGGTGAACACTGAAGCTTTCTTT.

The table lists this clonotype with a few counts. The genes are TRBV7-6 and TRBJ2-3; 11 bases are shared with TRBD2. The CDR3 contains 16 residues. Germline CDR1 SGHVS, CDR2 FNYEAQ. V trimming: 2 bases; J trimming: 3 bases; junction bases outside the gene matches: 4. The CDR3: CASSLYSGGETDTQYF. The CDR3 DNA sequence: TGTGCCAGCAGCTTATATAGCGGGGGGGAAACAGATACGCAGTATTTT.

In nucleotides, the CDR3 is TGCAGCGTTGAAACGGAGACAAAAATATACAATGAGCAGTTCTTC. It specifies CSVETETKIYNEQFF. The chain is built from TRBV29-1 and TRBJ2-1; D is unresolved. With 2 bases removed from V and 4 bases from J, the gap between germline ends came to 15 bases. This CDR3 is 15 amino acids long. Germline V gene data show CDR1 as SQVTM and CDR2 as ANQGSEA.

This clonotype was counted between two and nine times. At one boundary the junction diverges from the germline segment, which might be a read error. V usage is TRBV29-1 and J usage is TRBJ2-5; 9 bases match TRBD2. The CDR3 contains 13 residues. Germline CDR1 reads SQVTM; CDR2 reads ANQGSEA. The CDR3 coding sequence is TGCAGCGTTGAATTGGTAGCGGGGGAAGCTCGGGACTTC. Protein product: CSVELVAGEARDF.

This clonotype was counted many times. J is TRBJ1-6 and V is TRBV19; D is unresolved. Germline-derived CDR1 and CDR2 are LNHDA and SQIVND (reference sequence). V lost 6 bases to trimming and J lost 2 bases, with 5 bases between them. The CDR3 sequence is 13 residues long. The CDR3 coding sequence is TGTGCCAGTAGCCCGGCCTATAATTCACCCCTCCACTTT. It is translated as CASSPAYNSPLHF.

This clonotype was seen only a few times. The chain carries TRBV5-4 and TRBJ2-5, with D unresolved. The CDR3 runs to 14 residues. CDR1 and CDR2 from the germline V gene are SGHNT and YYREEE (reference sequence). Trimming left V 0 bases short and J 4 bases short, with 10 bases between. The CDR3 region is CASSLVRGGETQYF. The CDR3 DNA reads TGTGCCAGCAGCTTGGTTCGAGGCGGAGAGACCCAGTACTTC. Supplemented by reference TRBV5-4 and TRBJ2-5, the full variable domain reads ETGVTQSPTHLIKTRGQQVTLRCSSQSGHNTVSWYQQALGQGPQFIFQYYREEENGRGNFPPRFSGLQFPNYSSELNVNALELDDSALYLCASSLVRGGETQYFGPGTRLLVL.

This clonotype was counted many times. The chain carries TRBV5-1 and TRBJ1-1, with a tentative D call TRBD1 (5 bases). There are 14 residues in the CDR3. The ends were cut back, 4 bases at V and 3 bases at J, with 13 bases in the middle. Germline V gene data show CDR1 as SGHRS and CDR2 as YFSETQ. The CDR3 DNA reads as TGCGCCAGCAGCCTGGGACTGGGGGACACTGAAGCTTTCTTT. This encodes CASSLGLGDTEAFF.

This clonotype showed up just a few times. The chain recombines TRBV5-3 with TRBJ2-1; TRBD1 aligns across 7 bases. TRBV5-3 is treated as an ORF (open reading frame) with a function not yet certain. This CDR3 spans 20 amino acids. V lost 5 bases and J lost 1; bases outside the gene matches: 21. The CDR3 DNA follows: TGTGCCAGAAGGCCTACCCGATTCCTCGGGACAGCTCTTTCCTACAATGAGCAGTTCTTC. Translated, it gives CARRPTRFLGTALSYNEQFF.

This clonotype has a handful of counts. The rearrangement joins TRBV4-2 to TRBJ2-5; D uncertain. Trimming shortened V by 1 base and J by 2 bases, and 14 bases separated the two germline ends. The CDR3 length is 16 residues. Germline values: CDR1 LGHNA, CDR2 YNFKEQ. The CDR3: CASSQAGWVGQETQYF. CDR3 DNA sequence: TGTGCCAGCAGCCAAGCTGGTTGGGTTGGTCAAGAGACCCAGTACTTC.

The chain employs TRBV4-3 and TRBJ2-1, with 9 bases lining up with TRBD2. Germline V gene sequence: CDR1 LGHNA, CDR2 YSLEER. V dropped 4 bases and J dropped 6; count of bases not matched to a gene: 10. The CDR3 is made up of 16 amino acids. The CDR3 protein is CASSRDIAGATNEQFF. The CDR3 region has the DNA TGCGCCAGCAGCCGCGATATAGCGGGGGCCACCAATGAGCAGTTCTTC.

This chain links TRBV20-1 with TRBJ2-7, with TRBD2 matching 9 bases. Losses at the gene ends were 0 bases for V and 4 bases for J; bases not matched to a gene: 4. Looked up from germline, CDR1 is DFQATT and CDR2 is SNEGSKA (reference sequence). The CDR3 totals 14 residues. In DNA, the CDR3 is TGCAGTGCTAGAGATAGTAGCGGGGGTTACGAGCAGTACGTC. Encoded protein: CSARDSSGGYEQYV.

The V gene is TRBV18, the J gene TRBJ2-3; D gene ambiguous. CDR3 length: 15 amino acids. Per germline, CDR1 KGHSH and CDR2 LQKENI. V dropped 3 bases and J dropped 0 bases, with 10 bases sitting between them. The CDR3 reads CASSPGSPSTDTQYF. The CDR3 DNA reads TGTGCCAGCTCACCGGGCTCGCCTAGCACAGATACGCAGTATTTT.

This clonotype turned up a few times. The chain employs TRBV27 and TRBJ2-7; 10 nucleotides match TRBD1. CDR1 and CDR2 (germline): MNHEY, SMNVEV (reference sequence). The CDR3 spans 14 residues. The V gene end was trimmed by 6 bases and the J gene end by 6 bases; junction bases not matched to a gene: 8. The CDR3 reads CASSGRQGAFEQYF. In nucleotides, the CDR3 is TGTGCCAGCAGCGGGCGACAGGGGGCTTTCGAGCAGTACTTC.

This clonotype was counted only a few times. The chain links TRBV20-1 to TRBJ1-5, with TRBD1 identical over 9 bases. With V trimmed by 4 bases and J by 1 base, 11 bases remained unmatched. Germline lookup yields CDR1 DFQATT and CDR2 SNEGSKA (reference sequence). The CDR3 is 17 amino acids. The DNA of the CDR3 is TGCAGTGCTAATGCCGGGACAGGGTTTTTGAGCAATCAGCCCCAGCATTTT. Its translation is CSANAGTGFLSNQPQHF.